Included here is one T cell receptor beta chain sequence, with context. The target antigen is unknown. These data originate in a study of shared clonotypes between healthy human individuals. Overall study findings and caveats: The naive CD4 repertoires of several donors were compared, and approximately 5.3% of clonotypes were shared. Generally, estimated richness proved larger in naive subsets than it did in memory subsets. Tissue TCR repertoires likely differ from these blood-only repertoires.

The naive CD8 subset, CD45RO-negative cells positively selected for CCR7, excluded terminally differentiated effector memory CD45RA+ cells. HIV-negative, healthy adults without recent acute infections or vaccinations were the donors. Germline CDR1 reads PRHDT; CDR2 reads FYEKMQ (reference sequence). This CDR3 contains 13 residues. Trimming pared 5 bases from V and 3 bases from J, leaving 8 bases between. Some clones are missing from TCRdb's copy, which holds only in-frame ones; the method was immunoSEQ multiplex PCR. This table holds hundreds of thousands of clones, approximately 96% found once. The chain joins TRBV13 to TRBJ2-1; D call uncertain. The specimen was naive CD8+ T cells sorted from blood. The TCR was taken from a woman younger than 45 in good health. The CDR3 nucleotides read TGTGCCAGCAGCCCGGACCTCTACAATGAGCAGTTCTTC. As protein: CASSPDLYNEQFF.